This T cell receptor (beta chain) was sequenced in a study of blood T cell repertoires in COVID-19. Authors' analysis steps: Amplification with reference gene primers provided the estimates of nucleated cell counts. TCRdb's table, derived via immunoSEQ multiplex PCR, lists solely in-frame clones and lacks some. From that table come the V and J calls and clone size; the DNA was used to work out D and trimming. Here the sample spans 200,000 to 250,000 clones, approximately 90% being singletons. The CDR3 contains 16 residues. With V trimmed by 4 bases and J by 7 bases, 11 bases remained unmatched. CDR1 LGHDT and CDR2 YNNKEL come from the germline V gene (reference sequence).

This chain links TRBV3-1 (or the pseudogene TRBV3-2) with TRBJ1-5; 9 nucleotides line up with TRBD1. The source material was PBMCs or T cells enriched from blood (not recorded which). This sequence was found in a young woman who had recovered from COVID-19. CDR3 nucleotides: TGTGCCAGCAGCCCCTCTGACGGGACAGGGAAGCAGCCCCAGCATTTT. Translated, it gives CASSPSDGTGKQPQHF.